This T cell receptor beta chain comes out of a study of blood T cell repertoires in COVID-19 (TCRdb year 2020). Regarding the research as a whole: Samples covering the acute and convalescent phases of COVID-19 were provided by collaborators in the United States, Italy and Spain. The prospective study material was composed of cDNA or gDNA derived from T cells, B-cell-depleted T cells, or PBMCs. The dataset comprised deeply sampled blood TCRbeta repertoires from subjects exposed to, actively infected with, or recovered from COVID-19. The repertoires were released in a freely available public database intended as a resource for research on the immune response to SARS-CoV-2. Samples came from the ongoing ImmuneRACE study (first 160 participants) plus 1,254 subjects from 6 global collaborators. Nearly every sample came with metadata listing a de-identified subject ID, COVID-19 status, age in years and sex. Where available, HLA class I and class II types were taken from metadata supplied by the sample provider and were not determined by assay-based typing.

The immunoSEQ Assay, a bias-controlled multiplex PCR, was used to amplify TCRbeta CDR3 regions from genomic DNA. The study's processing was this. The number of nucleated cells in each sample was estimated from the amplification of reference gene primers within the assay. Sequence reads were collapsed and filtered to measure the absolute abundance of every unique TCRbeta CDR3 rearrangement. For each sample, productive Simpson clonality was calculated by taking the square root of Simpson's diversity index across productive rearrangements. TCRdb obtained this table from immuneACCESS and retained in-frame rearrangements with V and J assigned. These tables miss some clones; where compared with another copy, unresolved V genes account for less than half of the shortfall, and the remainder is unexplained. The DNA was the basis for D and trimming; V, J and clone size are from that table. Here the sample has a few hundred thousand clones; roughly nine tenths occur a single time. Over 1% of the sample is taken by the ten largest.

Each collaborating institution followed its own protocols to collect whole blood in K2EDTA tubes. For TCRbeta analysis, collaborator samples were shipped as frozen whole blood, as isolated PBMCs, or as DNA extracted from either sample type. Points on this clone: Its recognized antigen is unknown. An end of the junction does not agree with germline; a read error may underlie this.

CDR1 and CDR2, per the germline V gene, are KGHSH and LQKENI. Counted from cysteine to phenylalanine, this CDR3 has 15 amino acids. Only the CDR3 part of the read is kept: 45 bases, read in frame from the first base. On the study overall, not on this receptor specifically: How much clinical and demographic metadata was included differed by source and by participant, and the metadata was provided uncurated.

Recombination connected TRBV18 to TRBJ2-7, and 10 junction bases match TRBD2. The receptor was isolated from a man in his forties or fifties with acute or convalescent COVID-19. Source material: peripheral blood. The bases are TGTGCCAGCTCCCCACTTCTAGCGGGGGTAGACGAGCAGTACTTC. It translates as CASSPLLAGVDEQYF. With the rest looked up from the reference TRBV18 and TRBJ2-7 genes rather than sequenced, the full variable domain is NAGVMQNPRHLVRRRGQEARLRCSPMKGHSHVYWYRQLPEEGLKFMVYLQKENIIDESGMPKERFSAEFPKEGPSILRIQQVVRGDSAAYFCASSPLLAGVDEQYFGPGTRLTVT.